The clone carrying this TCR beta chain was seen a single time. Its matching antigen is unknown. Genomic DNA templated the TCR beta VDJ and CDR3 profiling. From the reads, TCRdb called clonotypes with MiXCR, one entry per CDR3 protein. Of fewer than 200,000 distinct CDR3 sequences listed, about 60% are singletons. These data come from a study of CD8+CD57+ T cells in acquired aplastic anemia. On the study more broadly: When averaged, DNA from sorted CD4+ and CD8+ cells came to 2.5 to 4 ug.

The V and J ends lost 4 bases and 8 bases, in that order; junction bases with no gene match: 5. Germline loops: CDR1 SGHTA, CDR2 FQGTGA. This CDR3 has 15 residues. Study-level findings and limits: With respect to CD8+ Simpson's diversity, patients and controls did not differ significantly. A set of about 30 CD8+ CDR3 sequences was shared between patients and controls, and these sequences appeared highly expressed in patients.

The chain couples TRBV7-3 to TRBJ2-1; the match to TRBD2 covers 13 bases. This receptor was taken from a human donor in good health. Material for sequencing was sorted CD4+, CD8+, or CD8+CD57+ T cells (not recorded which) from PBMCs. DNA of the CDR3: TGTGCCAGCAGCTCGGGACTAGCGGGGAGGGATGAGCAGTTCTTC. This sequence encodes CASSSGLAGRDEQFF.